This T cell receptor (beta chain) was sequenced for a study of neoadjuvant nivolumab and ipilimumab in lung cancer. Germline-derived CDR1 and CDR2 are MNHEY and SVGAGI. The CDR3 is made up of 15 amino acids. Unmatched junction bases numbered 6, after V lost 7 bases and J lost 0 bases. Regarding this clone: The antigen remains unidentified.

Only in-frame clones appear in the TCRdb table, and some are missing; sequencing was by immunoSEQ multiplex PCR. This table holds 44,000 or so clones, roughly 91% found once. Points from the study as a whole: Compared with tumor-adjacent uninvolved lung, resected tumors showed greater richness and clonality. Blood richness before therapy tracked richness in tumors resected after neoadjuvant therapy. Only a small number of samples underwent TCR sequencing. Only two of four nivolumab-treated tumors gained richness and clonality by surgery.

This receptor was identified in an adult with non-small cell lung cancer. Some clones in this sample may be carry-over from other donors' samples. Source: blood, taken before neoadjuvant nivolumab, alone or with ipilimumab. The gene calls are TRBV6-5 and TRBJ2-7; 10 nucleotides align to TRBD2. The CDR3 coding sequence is TGTGCCAGCACCCGAGCGGGAGGGAGCTCCTACGAGCAGTACTTC. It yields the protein CASTRAGGSSYEQYF.